This T cell receptor beta chain stems from a study of blood T cells in healthy people across ages (dated by TCRdb to about 2015). As for the study more broadly: Template switching captured roughly one uniquely barcoded TCR beta cDNA molecule per two T cells in model experiments. Donors of different ages were randomly distributed across sequencing lanes to avoid experimental bias. To track age-related changes in TCR beta repertoire diversity, the study relied on deep sequencing normalized with unique cDNA molecular identifiers. Donors were grouped into four age groups: young (average approximately 16 years), middle-aged (39), aged (roughly 62) and long-lived (about 89). Using the same blood draw, the study looked at two additional independent replicas of 1 million unique cDNA reads for two donors, one aged 18 to 30 and the other aged 80 or older. On the study overall, not on this receptor specifically: Conclusive comparison of naive and antigen-experienced compartments was prevented by the profiling of bulk unsorted PBMCs. A strong correlation was found between observed TCR beta diversity and the percentage of naive T cells measured by flow cytometry. Compared with the aged group, the long-lived group had more naive CD4+ T cells, fewer expanded clones and increased TCR diversity, suggesting age selection. As age increased, observed TCR beta diversity per million T cells dropped in a roughly linear way, and a significant reduction was already evident by age about 40. Total diversity estimates from one million sequenced T cells were considered lower bounds and underestimates. Because donor CMV infection status was unknown, age-related changes in expanded clonotypes were potentially confounded.

V is pared back by 2 bases and J by 9 bases, with 16 bases lying between the germline termini. Measured from the cysteine to the phenylalanine, the CDR3 is 14 residues long. Only the CDR3 DNA is retained, 42 bases long and in frame from the first base. The germline V gene (reference sequence) supplies CDR1 LGHDT and CDR2 YNNKEL. Systemically healthy Caucasian individuals from Russia, approximately 39 in total and aged about 6 to 90 years, were included as donors. Each donor gave about 9.8 milliliters of peripheral blood, drawn into EDTA-treated Vacutainer tubes. PBMCs were isolated by Ficoll-Paque density-gradient centrifugation, with at least 7 million obtained per sample. Total RNA, at least 6 micrograms per sample, was extracted from PBMCs with Trizol reagent. For every donor, an aliquot of PBMCs went through flow cytometry to measure the percentages of naive CD45RAhigh/CD27high T cells. Library construction relied on 5' RACE. The sequencer was an Illumina HiSeq 2500. A second PCR of roughly 7 to 11 cycles was performed with a sample-barcoded 5' primer and a J-beta primer mix. A template-switch 5' adaptor carrying 12 random nucleotides introduced a unique molecular identifier onto each TCR beta cDNA molecule. Each sample yielded at least 2.5 million CDR3-containing paired-end reads. All of the RNA was converted into first-strand cDNA using the Mint cDNA synthesis kit, with a TRBC-specific oligonucleotide serving as the primer. After uracil-DNA glycosylase treatment, a first 18-cycle PCR used universal primers M1SS and BC2_uni_R on all cDNA. The authors' pipeline ran thus. For normalization, 1 million high-quality reads, each with a distinct molecular identifier, were randomly selected from each sample. Reads sharing molecular identifiers were discarded rather than binned into consensus sequences. CDR3 identification, clonotype clustering and error correction used MiTCR with a Q25 quality threshold and the strictest error-elimination algorithm. Lower-bound total TCR beta diversity was estimated with a nonparametric unseen species model using Euler transformation. Clones were called with MiXCR by TCRdb after fastp trimmed the public reads at Q25, and only in-frame beta chains were retained. All rows with the same CDR3 protein become a single entry with the most common DNA and genes. TCRdb, rather than the study authors, made the V and J calls. This sample is represented by about 1.6 million distinct CDR3 sequences; about 35% of them were singletons. The ten largest clones take up 11% of the sample.

Turning to this clonotype: This clone's antigen is unknown. No much larger clonotype is one base removed from it; base qualities were not supplied.

The TCR was taken from a woman in her thirties in good health. The receptor chain draws on TRBV3-1 and TRBJ2-5, with no confident D gene call. Sequencing was carried out using blood. The DNA reads as follows: TGTGCCAGCAGCCAACCGGGCCCCTGGTCGGCCCAGTACTTC. Protein translation: CASSQPGPWSAQYF.